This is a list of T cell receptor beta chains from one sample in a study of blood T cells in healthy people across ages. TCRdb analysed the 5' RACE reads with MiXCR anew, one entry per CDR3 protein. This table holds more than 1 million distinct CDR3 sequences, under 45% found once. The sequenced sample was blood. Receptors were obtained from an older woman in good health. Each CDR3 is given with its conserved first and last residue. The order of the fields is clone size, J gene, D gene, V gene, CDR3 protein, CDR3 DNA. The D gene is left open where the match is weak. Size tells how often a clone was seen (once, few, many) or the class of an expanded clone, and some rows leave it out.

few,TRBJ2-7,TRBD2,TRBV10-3,CAIRAGLAGYEQYF,TGTGCCATCAGGGCGGGGCTAGCGGGCTACGAGCAGTACTTC
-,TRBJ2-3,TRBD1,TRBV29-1,CSVETGANTQYF,TGCAGCGTTGAAACAGGGGCGAATACGCAGTATTTT
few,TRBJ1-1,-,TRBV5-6,CASSLDGRMNTEAFF,TGTGCCAGCAGCTTGGATGGACGGATGAACACTGAAGCTTTCTTT
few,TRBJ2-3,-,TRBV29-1,CSVPPGPSTDTQYF,TGCAGCGTCCCCCCGGGACCTAGCACAGATACGCAGTATTTT
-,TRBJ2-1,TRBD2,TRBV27,CASRPRTSGLNEQFF,TGTGCCAGCAGACCCCGGACTAGCGGACTCAATGAGCAGTTCTTC
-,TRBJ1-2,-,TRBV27,CASSRGARGYGHTF,TGTGCCAGCAGTAGAGGGGCACGCGGCTATGGCCACACCTTC
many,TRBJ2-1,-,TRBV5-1,CASNEQFF,TGCGCCAGCAATGAGCAGTTCTTC
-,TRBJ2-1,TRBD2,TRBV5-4,CASSLPGGPEEQFF,TGTGCCAGCAGCTTGCCGGGAGGGCCGGAGGAGCAGTTCTTC
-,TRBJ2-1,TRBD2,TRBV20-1,CSAITTSGQYNEQFF,TGCAGTGCTATAACGACTAGCGGTCAGTACAATGAGCAGTTCTTC
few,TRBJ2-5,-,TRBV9,CASSVSVGLNEETQYF,TGTGCCAGCAGCGTTAGCGTCGGGCTAAATGAGGAGACCCAGTACTTC
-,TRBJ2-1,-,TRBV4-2,CASSQEAGRDHNEQFF,TGTGCCAGCAGCCAAGAGGCCGGGCGGGACCACAATGAGCAGTTCTTC
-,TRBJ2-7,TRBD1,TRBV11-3,CASSGEGQGISDEQYF,TGTGCCAGCAGCGGAGAGGGACAGGGGATTTCCGATGAGCAGTACTTC
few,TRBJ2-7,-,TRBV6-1,CASEPAGNSYEQYF,TGTGCCAGCGAACCGGCAGGGAACTCCTACGAGCAGTACTTC
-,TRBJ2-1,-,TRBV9,CASSVLPDSLTGNEQFF,TGTGCCAGCAGCGTCCTACCGGACAGCTTGACGGGCAATGAGCAGTTCTTC
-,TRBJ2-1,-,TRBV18,CASSPTGDGHEQFF,TGTGCCAGCTCACCAACGGGAGACGGTCATGAGCAGTTCTTC
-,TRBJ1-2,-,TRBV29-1,CSVEYGGGYTF,TGCAGCGTTGAATACGGGGGTGGCTACACCTTC
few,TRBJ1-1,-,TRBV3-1,CASSQIRVGTEAFF,TGTGCCAGCAGCCAGATCAGGGTGGGCACTGAAGCTTTCTTT
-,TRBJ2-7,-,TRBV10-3,CTMPPGQHYEQYF,TGTACCATGCCCCCGGGACAACACTACGAGCAGTACTTC
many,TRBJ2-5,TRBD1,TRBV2,CASRRSQTGSGRETQYF,TGTGCCAGCAGGAGAAGCCAGACAGGGTCCGGTAGAGAGACCCAGTACTTC
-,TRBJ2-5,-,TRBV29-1,CSVDRGMETQYF,TGCAGCGTCGATCGGGGCATGGAGACCCAGTACTTC
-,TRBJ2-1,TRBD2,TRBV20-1,CSARGTSGGANEQFF,TGCAGTGCTAGAGGGACTAGCGGGGGGGCCAATGAGCAGTTCTTC
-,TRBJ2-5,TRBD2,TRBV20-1,CSARGGLQWGLAGEGRETQYF,TGCAGTGCTAGAGGGGGACTCCAGTGGGGACTAGCGGGAGAAGGCAGAGAGACCCAGTACTTC
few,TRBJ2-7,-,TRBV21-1,CASSTRTAHSYEQYF,TGTGCCAGCAGCACTCGGACAGCTCATAGCTACGAGCAGTACTTC
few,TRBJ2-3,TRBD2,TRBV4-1,CASSQPLAGGGDTQYF,TGCGCCAGCAGCCAACCTCTAGCGGGGGGGGGAGATACGCAGTATTTT
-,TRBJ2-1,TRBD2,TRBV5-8,CASSLGLAYYNEQFF,TGTGCCAGCAGCTTGGGACTAGCGTACTACAATGAGCAGTTCTTC
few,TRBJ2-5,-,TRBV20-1,CSARGQHQETQYF,TGCAGTGCTAGGGGCCAGCACCAAGAGACCCAGTACTTC
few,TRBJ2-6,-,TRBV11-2,CASSSSQGLGVLTF,TGTGCCAGCAGCTCCTCCCAGGGGCTGGGCGTCCTGACTTTC
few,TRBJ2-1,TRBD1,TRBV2,CARRSMGTEKQFF,TGTGCCAGGCGCTCGATGGGGACAGAGAAGCAGTTCTTC
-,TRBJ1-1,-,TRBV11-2,CASSPKKAEAFF,TGTGCCAGCAGCCCTAAGAAGGCTGAAGCTTTCTTT
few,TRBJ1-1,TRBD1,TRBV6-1,CASSRIRDRVMNTEAFF,TGTGCCAGCAGTCGGATCCGGGACAGAGTCATGAACACTGAAGCTTTCTTT
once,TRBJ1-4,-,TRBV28,CASTFGDWAPTNEKLFF,TGTGCCAGCACCTTCGGGGATTGGGCCCCAACTAATGAAAAACTGTTTTTT
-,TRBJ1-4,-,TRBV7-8,CASSSGLSYNEKLFF,TGTGCCAGCAGTTCGGGTCTTTCCTATAATGAAAAACTGTTTTTT
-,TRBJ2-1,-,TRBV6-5,CASSYFGSNEQFF,TGTGCCAGCAGTTACTTTGGCAGCAATGAGCAGTTCTTC
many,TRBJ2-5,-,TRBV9,CASSVGRIGTETQYF,TGTGCCAGCAGCGTAGGTAGAATTGGAACAGAGACCCAGTACTTC
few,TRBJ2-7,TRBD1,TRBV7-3,CASSSTTPGQDLHYEQYF,TGTGCCAGCAGCTCCACTACCCCGGGACAGGACCTACACTACGAGCAGTACTTC
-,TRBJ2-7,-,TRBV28,CASGLSHEQYF,TGTGCCAGCGGACTCTCCCATGAGCAGTACTTC
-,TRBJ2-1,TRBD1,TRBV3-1,CASSQGGGANEQFF,TGTGCCAGCAGCCAAGGAGGGGGCGCGAATGAGCAGTTCTTC
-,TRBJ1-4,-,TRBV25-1,CASGGPLNEKLFF,TGTGCCAGCGGTGGACCACTAAATGAAAAACTGTTTTTT
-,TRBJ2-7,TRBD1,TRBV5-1,CASSWSTKPGQGDEQYF,TGCGCCAGCAGCTGGAGCACTAAACCGGGACAGGGTGACGAGCAGTACTTC
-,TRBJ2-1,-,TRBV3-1,CASSQGPSFIQFF,TGTGCCAGCAGCCAAGGTCCGTCTTTTATCCAGTTCTTC
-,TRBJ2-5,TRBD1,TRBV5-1,CASSSELTGQQYF,TGCGCCAGCAGCTCGGAATTGACAGGGCAGCAGTACTTC